These 8 T cell receptor beta chains were all obtained from the same sample, sequenced in a study of CD8 T cells in ankylosing spondylitis. TCRdb redid the calling of the 5' RACE reads with MiXCR, one entry per CDR3 protein. The data show about 190,000 distinct CDR3 sequences, approximately 13% seen once. The sample consisted of blood, either unsorted or a sorted T cell fraction (not recorded which). Every receptor here comes from a female donor with ankylosing spondylitis or in good health (not recorded which).

This clonotype appeared many times. The chain joins TRBV12-3 or TRBV12-4 to TRBJ2-1, with TRBD2 identical over 11 bases. Trimming cost V 6 bases and J 7 bases; bases outside gene matches: 8. The CDR3 sequence is 15 residues long. The CDR3 spells CASRLLAGATNEQFF. The CDR3, as DNA: TGTGCCAGCAGACTACTAGCGGGAGCTACAAATGAGCAGTTCTTC.

V and J are TRBV9 and TRBJ2-1, with 14 bases fitting TRBD2. CDR1 SGDLS and CDR2 YYNGEE come from the germline V gene. CDR3 size: 17 residues. Germline trimming cut 3 bases from V and 3 bases from J; bases unmatched to any gene: 5. CDR3 nucleotide sequence: TGTGCCAGCAGCGAGGGACTAGCGGGAGTTTTCTACAATGAGCAGTTCTTC. Protein product: CASSEGLAGVFYNEQFF. Complete variable domain (other parts from reference TRBV9 and TRBJ2-1): DSGVTQTPKHLITATGQRVTLRCSPRSGDLSVYWYQQSLDQGLQFLIQYYNGEERAKGNILERFSAQQFPDLHSELNLSSLELGDSALYFCASSEGLAGVFYNEQFFGPGTRLTVL.

The chain recombines TRBV20-1 with TRBJ2-3; 10 nucleotides match TRBD2. CDR3 length: 15 residues. The V segment lost 6 bases and the J segment 4 bases; nucleotides outside the gene matches: 10. Per germline, CDR1 DFQATT and CDR2 SNEGSKA (reference sequence). CDR3 sequence reads: CSARRPSGSSDTQYF. The CDR3 DNA follows: TGCAGTGCGCGTCGGCCTAGCGGGAGTTCAGATACGCAGTATTTT.

This clonotype has at least ten counts. The rearrangement joins TRBV7-2 to TRBJ2-2, with a tentative D call TRBD2 (6 bases). Trimming cost V 0 bases and J 6 bases, with 17 bases left between them. CDR1 and CDR2 (germline): SGHTA, FQGNSA. This CDR3 has 17 residues. CDR3 in DNA: TGTGCCAGCAGCTTAGCTTCGGAGCGGGTTTTGTCCGGGGAGCTGTTTTTT. Translated: CASSLASERVLSGELFF.

This rearrangement joins TRBV6-2 or TRBV6-3 to TRBJ2-1, with D possibly matching TRBD1 (5 bases). This CDR3 has 15 residues. Germline V gives CDR1 MNHEY, CDR2 SVGEGT. V lost 6 bases and J 4 bases, leaving 16 bases between the germline ends. The CDR3 sequence: CASSPTARGYNEQFF. The DNA of the CDR3 is TGTGCCAGCAGCCCGACAGCTAGGGGATACAATGAGCAGTTCTTC.

This clonotype was detected many times. V is TRBV6-1 and J is TRBJ1-6, with 9 bases that match TRBD1. The CDR3 is 15 amino acids. Germline V gives CDR1 MNHNS, CDR2 SASEGT. Trimming removed 6 bases from V and 13 bases from J; junction bases left unmatched: 13. CDR3 sequence: CASRPTGGTFRPLHF. The DNA of the CDR3 is TGTGCCAGCAGACCCACAGGGGGCACATTTCGGCCCCTCCACTTT.

This clonotype was seen repeatedly, ten times or more. J is TRBJ2-3 and V is TRBV20-1; D gene ambiguous. Germline CDR1 DFQATT, CDR2 SNEGSKA (reference sequence). The CDR3 length is 14 residues. Trimming cost V 3 bases and J 0 bases, with 10 bases left between them. The CDR3 region is CSASSAASTDTQYF. DNA of the CDR3: TGCAGTGCTAGCTCGGCGGCTAGCACAGATACGCAGTATTTT.

The chain carries TRBV20-1 and TRBJ2-1; TRBD2 agrees at 10 bases. Trimming took 6 bases from V and 4 from J; bases not matched to a gene: 9. This CDR3 contains 15 residues. The germline CDR1 and CDR2 sequences are DFQATT and SNEGSKA (reference sequence). The CDR3 DNA is TGCAGTGCAACTCCCCCTAGCGGGAGATACAATGAGCAGTTCTTC. This codes for CSATPPSGRYNEQFF.